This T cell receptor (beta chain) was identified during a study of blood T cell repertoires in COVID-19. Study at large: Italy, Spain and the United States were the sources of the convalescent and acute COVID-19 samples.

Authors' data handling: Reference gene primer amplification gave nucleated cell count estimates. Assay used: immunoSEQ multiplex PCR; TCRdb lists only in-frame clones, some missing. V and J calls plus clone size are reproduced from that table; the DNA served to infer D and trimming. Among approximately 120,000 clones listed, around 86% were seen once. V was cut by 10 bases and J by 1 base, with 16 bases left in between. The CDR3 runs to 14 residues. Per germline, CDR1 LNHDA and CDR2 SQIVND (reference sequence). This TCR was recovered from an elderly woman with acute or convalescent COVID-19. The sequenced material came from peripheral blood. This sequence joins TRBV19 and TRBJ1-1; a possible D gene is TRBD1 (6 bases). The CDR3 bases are TGTGCCACCCATAACAGGGTGGCGAACACTGAAGCTTTCTTT. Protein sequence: CATHNRVANTEAFF.